This T cell receptor beta chain was profiled in a study of T cell repertoires in cytomegalovirus infection. Study-wide findings and caveats: HLA-C-restricted CMV-specific TCR beta clonotypes were dominant in the ex vivo response.

This clonotype has at least ten counts. No antigen is known for it. The CDR3 is 15 amino acids. Germline CDR1 reads DFQATT; CDR2 reads SNEGSKA (reference sequence). Germline trimming cut 6 bases from V and 7 bases from J; bases unmatched to any gene: 10. MiXCR, run by TCRdb on the reads, gives a single entry per CDR3 protein. The sample gives roughly 230,000 distinct CDR3 sequences, 15% to 20% of which show up once; about half is in the top ten. This receptor was identified in a human donor in good health (CMV status not recorded). Some clones in this sample may be carry-over from other donors' samples. The chain combines TRBV20-1 with TRBJ1-6, with 9 bases matching TRBD1. Sequencing was carried out using CD8+ T cells from PBMCs. The CDR3 loop reads CSANGQGTENSPLHF. The CDR3, as DNA: TGCAGTGCGAACGGACAGGGGACAGAGAATTCACCCCTCCACTTT.